This TCR beta chain stems from a study of shared clonotypes between healthy human individuals. Findings of the study overall: Clonotypes which were not shared had lower generation probabilities than clonotypes that all four donors shared.

J gave up 2 bases and V 1 base, and 11 bases lay outside the gene matches. The CDR3 runs to 17 residues. Germline CDR1 and CDR2: LGHNA and YSLEER. As concerns this clone: Antigen unknown.

Sequenced by immunoSEQ multiplex PCR; TCRdb stores in-frame clones only, minus some. There are about 1 million clones in the sample; around 76% occur only once, and about 1.5% lies in the top ten. The sequence was collected from a young man in good health. The sample consisted of memory CD4+ T cells sorted from blood. As for subset: CD45RA-negative fraction. This chain links TRBV4-3 with TRBJ2-7; 7 nucleotides agree with TRBD1. Here the CDR3 reads CASSQVFPTGITYEQYF. CDR3 coding DNA: TGCGCCAGCAGCCAAGTCTTCCCGACAGGGATCACCTACGAGCAGTACTTC.